The entry below describes one TCR beta chain. This clonotype was counted between two and nine times. The target of this receptor is not known. Base qualities are not recorded, but no much larger clone differs from it by a single base. The method behind the library was RACE. Reads for this sample came from a NextSeq 500. During library preparation, unique molecular identifiers were attached to individual cDNA molecules so that TCRs could be counted quantitatively and reproducibly. Both TCR alpha and TCR beta chains were sequenced from each blood RNA sample. Per the original workflow: A median of about 89,000 TCRs per sample was observed, with a range of roughly 23,224 to 750,000. The Decombinator software suite was used to annotate V, J and CDR3 in the TCR reads. For PS versus PT1 abundance plots, all samples were subsampled to the same number of TCRs (28,000). TCRs were defined as expanded if absent before sensitization and observed at least eight times at the 2-week time point. The public reads were quality trimmed at Q25 with fastp and then assembled into clones with MiXCR by TCRdb, keeping productive beta chains. Rows are unified per CDR3 protein, each entry keeping the most common DNA and genes. These V and J calls originate from TCRdb's pipeline instead of the authors' own analysis. Across this sample there are around 99,000 distinct CDR3 sequences, with 9.5% to 12% seen only once. 2.2% of the sample goes to the ten largest clones.

A distance of 12 bases separates the germline ends of V and J, which lose 4 bases and 3 bases respectively. From its cysteine to its phenylalanine, the CDR3 spans 14 amino acids. The only DNA kept is the CDR3, 42 bases in frame from the first base. Sequences SNHLY (CDR1) and FYNNEI (CDR2) are obtained from the germline V gene. This sample was included in a study of human T cells and chemical hapten exposure (dated by TCRdb to the early 2020s). At the level of the whole study: For sensitization, 2% DPC in acetone was applied to a 2 cm by 2 cm area of upper inner arm skin. For TCR sequencing, blood came from 25 to 35 alopecia patients at anywhere from one to four time points (pre-sensitization, 2, 6 and 24 weeks). Blood samples were taken from patients before sensitization (week 0) and then at 2, 6 and about 24 weeks after DPC sensitization. Patch tests used Finn chambers with 0.01% DPC on the upper back, scored after 6 days by International Contact Dermatitis Research Group standards. The mostly female patient cohort included alopecia areata with under or over 50% scalp involvement, alopecia totalis and alopecia universalis. This study followed changes in the peripheral blood TCR repertoire in vivo during primary and secondary sensitization of alopecia patients to the hapten diphenylcyclopropenone (DPC). Libraries were combined into a pool for sequencing, and differences in TCR yield between samples came mainly from small differences in library volumes within the pool. Patients additionally received weekly therapeutic DPC doses to the scalp throughout the approximately 22-week study period.

The investigation overall reported the following: DPC sensitization did not change the number of TCRs with a frequency above 1 in 1000, and there was no evidence of changes in global repertoire structure. Significantly more large CDR3 similarity clusters were formed by expanded TCRs than by pre-sensitization or healthy control sets, consistent with antigen-driven responses. Because all patients had alopecia, a presumed autoimmune disease, the immune response of the patients might differ from that of healthy individuals. A positive correlation was found between the number of PT1 expanded TCRs and patch test score, with significance reached at thresholds 8, 16 and 32 but not 4. After repeated subsampling, the strength of the expansion versus patch-test correlation and the threshold at which it became significant changed.

The time point label corresponds to: patch test 2, 6 weeks after DPC sensitization. The sample's treatment or condition label is to be understood as: therapeutic diphenylcyclopropenone sensitization with weekly scalp DPC. At each patch-test visit, blood was drawn before the patch test was applied. Patients were considered eligible if aged 18 to 70, diagnosed with alopecia and deemed suitable for DPC therapy, and patients were excluded if pregnant. Unfractionated whole blood was collected in Tempus Blood RNA tubes, and total RNA was extracted from that blood. The sequence came from a man aged 35 to 55 with alopecia areata. Some clones in this sample may be carry-over from other donors' samples. Sample: whole blood, taken in connection with sensitization to the hapten diphenylcyclopropenone (DPC). The chain links TRBV2 with TRBJ1-1; confidence is insufficient to name the D gene. The DNA is TGTGCCAGCAGTGCAGAGGGAGCGGACACTGAAGCTTTCTTT. Its product reads: CASSAEGADTEAFF.